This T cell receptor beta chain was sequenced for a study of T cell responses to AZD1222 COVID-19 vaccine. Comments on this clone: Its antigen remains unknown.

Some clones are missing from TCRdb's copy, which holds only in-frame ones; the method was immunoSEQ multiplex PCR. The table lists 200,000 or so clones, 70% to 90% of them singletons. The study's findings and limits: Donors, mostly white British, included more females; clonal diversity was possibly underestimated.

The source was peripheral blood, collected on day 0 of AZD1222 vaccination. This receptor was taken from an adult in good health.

CDR3 bases: TGTGCCAGCAGCTTGCGAGATTCAACCGGCTATGGCTACACCTTC. Protein product: CASSLRDSTGYGYTF. This chain links TRBV5-4 with TRBJ1-2, with unresolved D. Per germline, CDR1 SGHNT and CDR2 YYREEE (reference sequence). The V gene lost 1 base and the J gene lost 4 bases, with 14 bases spanning the gap. The CDR3 has 15 amino acids.